A single sample gave rise to the 21 T cell receptor beta chains below, sequenced in a study of blood T cell repertoires in COVID-19. Produced via immunoSEQ multiplex PCR; TCRdb's table is partial and in-frame only. The data contain 300,000 to 350,000 clones, around 90% of them seen just once; the ten biggest clones take up 3% to 4%. Sequencing input: peripheral blood. The source is an older woman with COVID-19, enrolled during active disease.

This clone was recorded only once. This chain's CDR3 is CASIFDRGRGNTIYF. The CDR3, as DNA: TGTGCCAGCATTTTCGACAGGGGAAGGGGAAACACCATATATTTT. This chain links TRBV6-1 with TRBJ1-3, with TRBD1 matching 8 bases. The CDR3 sequence is 15 residues long. After removal of 7 bases from V and 4 bases from J, the junction contained 9 bases not matched to a gene. Germline CDR1 and CDR2: MNHNS and SASEGT.

The J gene is TRBJ2-3, the V gene TRBV13, with 16 bases matching TRBD2. In germline, CDR1 is PRHDT, CDR2 FYEKMQ (reference sequence). Germline trimming cut 4 bases from V and 0 bases from J; bases unmatched to any gene: 10. CDR3 length: 20 residues. As DNA, the CDR3 is TGTGCCAGCAGCTCCAAACACGGGACTAGCGGGGGGGTGAGCACAGATACGCAGTATTTT. Residues: CASSSKHGTSGGVSTDTQYF. The full variable domain, its missing parts supplied by reference TRBV13 and TRBJ2-3, is AAGVIQSPRHLIKEKRETATLKCYPIPRHDTVYWYQQGPGQDPQFLISFYEKMQSDKGSIPDRFSAQQFSDYHSELNMSSLELGDSALYFCASSSKHGTSGGVSTDTQYFGPGTRLTVL.

The chain joins TRBV9 to TRBJ2-3; TRBD2 agrees at 11 bases. Trimming cost V 3 bases and J 0 bases; bases outside gene matches: 6. CDR1 is SGDLS, CDR2 YYNGEE, per germline. The CDR3 has 17 residues. The CDR3: CASSEGIAGGSTDTQYF. DNA of the CDR3: TGTGCCAGCAGCGAGGGGATAGCGGGGGGGAGCACAGATACGCAGTATTTT.

The V and J genes are TRBV12-3 or TRBV12-4 and TRBJ1-1; perhaps TRBD1 as D (6 bases). The CDR3 covers 11 residues. Trimming removed 5 bases at V and 8 bases at J, with 9 bases between. In DNA form, the CDR3 reads TGTGCCAGCAGTAGACAGGACGAAGCTTTCTTT. Amino acid sequence: CASSRQDEAFF.

This clone was seen just once. The chain joins TRBV7-9 to TRBJ1-1; the D gene is possibly TRBD1 (5 bases). Germline CDR1 SEHNR, CDR2 FQNEAQ (reference sequence). Trimming cost V 8 bases and J 3 bases, with 13 bases left between them. The CDR3 contains 13 residues. CDR3 loop: CASHTRDDTEAFF. The CDR3 bases are TGTGCCAGCCACACCAGGGATGACACTGAAGCTTTCTTT.

The rearrangement links TRBV28 to TRBJ1-2; D might be TRBD1 (6 bases). This CDR3 has 13 residues. The germline V and J ends were trimmed by 5 bases and 4 bases, with 11 bases remaining between them. Germline CDR1 and CDR2: MDHEN and SYDVKM. The CDR3 nucleotides are TGTGCCAGCAGTCCCGCAGGGGCCTATGGCTACACCTTC. This codes for CASSPAGAYGYTF.

J is TRBJ2-7 and V is TRBV21-1; TRBD1, the table's D call, was not compared with the DNA. TRBV21-1 is reported as a pseudogene. The CDR3 runs to 11 residues. The DNA for the CDR3 is TGTGCCAGCAGCCTGGACAGGGAGCAGTACTTC. This encodes CASSLDREQYF.

V and J are TRBV5-4 and TRBJ1-3; D is ambiguous. The CDR3 consists of 12 residues. The V end was cut by 3 bases, the J end by 4 bases, with 5 bases between. From germline, CDR1 is SGHNT and CDR2 YYREEE (reference sequence). The CDR3 spells CASSSTGNTIYF. The DNA of the CDR3 is TGTGCCAGCAGCTCCACAGGAAACACCATATATTTT.

The V call is TRBV28, the J call TRBJ1-2; the D is unclear. V lost 1 base to trimming and J lost 3 bases, with 12 bases between them. The V gene's germline CDR1 is MDHEN and CDR2 SYDVKM. There are 15 residues in the CDR3. This chain's CDR3 is CASSLSAGRYYGYTF. The DNA for the CDR3 is TGTGCCAGCAGTTTATCGGCAGGCCGTTACTATGGCTACACCTTC.

This clone was recorded only once. The chain links TRBV3-1 (or the pseudogene TRBV3-2) to TRBJ2-7, with D tentatively TRBD2 (5 bases). V lost 3 bases, J lost 7 bases, and 22 bases lay in between. The CDR3 has 16 amino acids. Germline V gives CDR1 LGHDT, CDR2 YNNKEL (reference sequence). Written as DNA, the CDR3 is TGTGCCAGCAGCCAGAAGACTATGACCGGCTCGGGTGAGCAGTACTTC. Its protein product is CASSQKTMTGSGEQYF.

The V call is TRBV18, the J call TRBJ1-5; TRBD1 is a possible D gene (6 bases). V dropped 3 bases and J dropped 5 bases, with 14 bases sitting between them. The CDR3 covers 15 residues. CDR1 and CDR2 from the germline V gene are KGHSH and LQKENI. The CDR3 DNA is TGTGCCAGCTCACCCAGGGGAGTAGGGTATCAGCCCCAGCATTTT. It specifies CASSPRGVGYQPQHF.

The chain is built from TRBV7-9 and TRBJ1-5; D might be TRBD1 (5 bases). The germline CDR1 and CDR2 sequences are SEHNR and FQNEAQ (reference sequence). The CDR3 loop spans 14 amino acids. V lost 5 bases and J 4 bases, leaving 12 bases between the germline ends. The CDR3 protein is CASSPGGVNQPQHF. For the CDR3, the DNA is TGTGCCAGCAGCCCGGGGGGGGTAAATCAGCCCCAGCATTTT. Complete variable domain (other parts from reference TRBV7-9 and TRBJ1-5): DTGVSQNPRHKITKRGQNVTFRCDPISEHNRLYWYRQTLGQGPEFLTYFQNEAQLEKSRLLSDRFSAERPKGSFSTLEIQRTEQGDSAMYLCASSPGGVNQPQHFGDGTRLSIL.

The genes are TRBV5-1 and TRBJ2-7; no clear D gene. The ends were cut back, 0 bases at V and 6 bases at J, with 10 bases in the middle. The CDR3 consists of 13 residues. Germline V gene sequence: CDR1 SGHRS, CDR2 YFSETQ. The CDR3 sequence is CASSLELGLEQYF. CDR3 in DNA: TGCGCCAGCAGCTTGGAGCTAGGTCTCGAGCAGTACTTC.

This chain uses TRBV11-2 with TRBJ1-5; unclear D gene. The CDR3 consists of 17 residues. Germline assignment: CDR1 SGHAT and CDR2 FQNNGV. V was clipped by 1 base and J by 2 bases, with 15 bases between them. CDR3 nucleotide sequence: TGTGCCAGCAGCTTAGGTCAGGTCGGGGAGGGCAATCAGCCCCAGCATTTT. Protein: CASSLGQVGEGNQPQHF.

V gene TRBV11-2 combines with J gene TRBJ1-3, with D tentatively TRBD1 (5 bases). The CDR3 is 16 residues long. Germline CDR1 is SGHAT and CDR2 is FQNNGV. Trimming took 4 bases from V and 3 from J, leaving 16 bases between them. This CDR3 reads CASSYTLGELGNTIYF. CDR3 in DNA: TGTGCCAGCAGCTACACCTTAGGGGAACTTGGAAACACCATATATTTT.

The chain joins TRBV3-1 (or the pseudogene TRBV3-2) to TRBJ1-4; TRBD1 agrees at 7 bases. The germline gives CDR1 LGHDT, CDR2 YNNKEL (reference sequence). The trim removed 4 bases at V and 2 bases at J, leaving 1 base unmatched. This CDR3 is 14 amino acids long. Here the CDR3 reads CASSPRGTNEKLFF. CDR3 nucleotide sequence: TGTGCCAGCAGCCCCAGGGGGACTAATGAAAAACTGTTTTTT.

The chain employs TRBV29-1 and TRBJ1-2, with unresolved D. Germline values: CDR1 SQVTM, CDR2 ANQGSEA. The CDR3 runs to 11 residues. Trimming pared 8 bases from V and 6 bases from J, leaving 13 bases between. The CDR3 loop is CSFVRNDGYTF. In DNA form, the CDR3 reads TGCAGCTTTGTCCGTAATGATGGCTACACCTTC.

The chain joins TRBV29-1 to TRBJ2-2, with 9 nucleotides matching TRBD1. Unmatched junction bases numbered 4, after V lost 6 bases and J lost 2 bases. The germline CDR1 and CDR2 sequences are SQVTM and ANQGSEA. The CDR3 consists of 14 residues. The CDR3 region is CSVRTGVNTGELFF. Written as DNA, the CDR3 is TGCAGCGTCCGGACAGGGGTTAACACCGGGGAGCTGTTTTTT.

A few counts support this clone. The CDR3 DNA reads TGTGCCAGCAGCCCAGGGACAGACACAGATACGCAGTATTTT. Protein: CASSPGTDTDTQYF. V is TRBV7-8 and J is TRBJ2-3; 7 nucleotides agree with TRBD1. Germline trimming cut 5 bases from V and 2 bases from J; bases unmatched to any gene: 4. This CDR3 contains 14 residues. Germline V gives CDR1 SGHVS, CDR2 FQNEAQ.

This clone was observed once. This chain links TRBV4-2 with TRBJ2-5; TRBD2 aligns across 10 bases. The germline CDR1 and CDR2 sequences are LGHNA and YNFKEQ. J gave up 4 bases and V 1 base, and 12 bases lay outside the gene matches. The length of the CDR3 is 18 residues. The CDR3 bases are TGTGCCAGCAGCCAAGCGAGCGGGGGGGCCGGATGGCGAGAGACCCAGTACTTC. Residues: CASSQASGGAGWRETQYF.

This clone was recorded once. The V and J genes are TRBV7-3 and TRBJ1-2; TRBD1 matches 7 bases. CDR3 size: 13 residues. The V gene's germline CDR1 is SGHTA and CDR2 FQGTGA. The ends lost 5 bases at V and 6 bases at J; junction bases unmatched: 6. CDR3 in DNA: TGTGCCAGCAGCCCCGGGACAGAGGATGGCTACACCTTC. Translated: CASSPGTEDGYTF.